The 15 T cell receptor beta chains below come from one sample, sequenced in a study of blood T cell repertoires in COVID-19. TCRdb keeps only in-frame clones here, not all; method: immunoSEQ multiplex PCR. The sample has about 180,000 clones; about 81% are singletons. Sequencing used peripheral blood. Receptor source: a woman of 80 years or more with COVID-19, enrolled during active disease.

The rearrangement joins TRBV6-5 to TRBJ2-7, with 10 bases identical to TRBD1. This CDR3 region has 15 residues. CDR1 is MNHEY and CDR2 is SVGAGI in the germline V gene. V was pared by 4 bases and J by 3 bases, with 6 bases of the junction left unmatched. Here the CDR3 DNA reads TGTGCCAGCAGTTCGGGACAGGGGCGCTTCTACGAGCAGTACTTC. Translated, it gives CASSSGQGRFYEQYF.

This clone occurred once. V and J are TRBV29-1 and TRBJ2-3; 13 nucleotides match TRBD2. Per germline, CDR1 SQVTM and CDR2 ANQGSEA. J gave up 5 bases and V 0 bases, and 8 bases lay outside the gene matches. The CDR3 consists of 17 residues. The chain's CDR3 is CSVEDDTSGRALDTQYF. In DNA form, the CDR3 reads TGCAGCGTTGAAGACGATACTAGCGGGAGGGCCTTAGATACGCAGTATTTT.

The chain joins TRBV7-2 to TRBJ2-7, with 14 positions matching TRBD2. Germline CDR1 reads SGHTA; CDR2 reads FQGNSA. V shed 4 bases and J 4 bases; nucleotides not matched to a gene: 6. This CDR3 spans 16 amino acids. CDR3 in amino acids: CASSSPRTSGRYEQYF. DNA for the CDR3: TGTGCCAGCAGCTCCCCCCGGACTAGCGGGAGGTACGAGCAGTACTTC.

This clone has a count of ten or more. The chain employs TRBV5-4 and TRBJ2-7, with TRBD1 identical over 7 bases. Looked up from germline, CDR1 is SGHNT and CDR2 is YYREEE (reference sequence). J lost 5 bases, V lost 4 bases, and 9 bases had no gene match. CDR3 length: 14 residues. The CDR3 sequence is CASSLQTGFDEQYF. The CDR3 DNA sequence: TGTGCCAGCAGCCTACAGACAGGGTTCGACGAGCAGTACTTC.

This clone has just a few counts. V is TRBV7-2 and J is TRBJ2-7, with 9 bases identical to TRBD1. Unmatched junction bases numbered 6, after V lost 5 bases and J lost 4 bases. This CDR3 comprises 14 residues. Per the germline V gene, CDR1 is SGHTA and CDR2 is FQGNSA. CDR3 amino acids: CASSQGTGQYEQYF. The CDR3 DNA reads TGTGCCAGCAGCCAGGGGACAGGGCAATACGAGCAGTACTTC.

The chain combines TRBV6-6 with TRBJ1-1, with 9 positions matching TRBD1. J was trimmed by 1 base and V by 6 bases; bases with no gene match: 6. Germline-derived CDR1 and CDR2 are MNHNY and SVGAGI (reference sequence). The CDR3 sequence is 15 residues long. The CDR3: CASSYRGQGNTEAFF. In DNA, the CDR3 is TGTGCCAGCAGCTACAGGGGGCAGGGGAACACTGAAGCTTTCTTT.

This clone has a handful of counts. The V call is TRBV19, the J call TRBJ1-5; D is ambiguous. Trimming took 6 bases from V and 1 from J, leaving 10 bases between them. The CDR3 contains 14 residues. CDR1 is LNHDA and CDR2 is SQIVND in the germline V gene (reference sequence). Written as DNA, the CDR3 is TGTGCCAGTAGCCTCGCCGGGAGCAATCAGCCCCAGCATTTT. Its translation is CASSLAGSNQPQHF.

This clone came up once. This chain links TRBV5-1 with TRBJ2-5, with TRBD2 identical over 9 bases. The CDR3 is 16 residues long. Germline CDR1 is SGHRS and CDR2 is YFSETQ. The ends lost 4 bases at V and 5 bases at J; junction bases unmatched: 12. This chain's CDR3 is CASSLGAGGPYETQYF. The CDR3 nucleotides are TGCGCCAGCAGCCTCGGGGCGGGAGGGCCCTATGAGACCCAGTACTTC.

The chain uses TRBV4-1 and TRBJ2-7; TRBD1 might be the D (6 bases). This CDR3 has 15 amino acids. V was pared by 4 bases and J by 3 bases, with 16 bases between. CDR1 and CDR2 from the germline V gene are MGHRA and YSYEKL. The CDR3 region has the DNA TGCGCCAGCAGCCCACAGGGCCACCCGTTCTACGAGCAGTACTTC. It codes for CASSPQGHPFYEQYF.

The chain carries TRBV6-2 or TRBV6-3 and TRBJ2-3; D not resolved. The CDR3 extends over 14 amino acids. Germline V gene sequence: CDR1 MNHEY, CDR2 SVGEGT. V shed 0 bases and J shed 5 bases, with 9 bases lying between them. CDR3 coding DNA: TGTGCCAGCAGTTACTCCCGACCGGGAGATACGCAGTATTTT. This sequence encodes CASSYSRPGDTQYF.

V is TRBV19 and J is TRBJ2-5; possibly TRBD1 for D (6 bases). This CDR3 is 15 amino acids long. V lost 5 bases to trimming and J lost 7 bases, with 20 bases between them. Germline-derived CDR1 and CDR2 are LNHDA and SQIVND (reference sequence). CDR3 nucleotide sequence: TGTGCCAGTAGTCTGCCGGACAGACCGGGCGGGACCCAGTACTTC. It encodes CASSLPDRPGGTQYF.

This clone was seen just once. The chain carries TRBV5-1 and TRBJ2-1; TRBD1 agrees at 7 bases. This CDR3 has 15 residues. Trimming removed 8 bases from V and 0 bases from J; junction bases left unmatched: 8. Germline V gene data show CDR1 as SGHRS and CDR2 as YFSETQ. CDR3 coding DNA: TGCGCCAGTACCATCAGGGACAGCTCCTACAATGAGCAGTTCTTC. This sequence encodes CASTIRDSSYNEQFF.

This chain uses TRBV27 with TRBJ2-5; TRBD2 matches at 11 bases. The V segment lost 5 bases and the J segment 5 bases; nucleotides outside the gene matches: 7. Germline V lookup: CDR1 MNHEY, CDR2 SMNVEV (reference sequence). This CDR3 comprises 15 residues. DNA of the CDR3: TGTGCCAGCAGTACCCAACTAGCGGGAGTTGAGACCCAGTACTTC. Its translation is CASSTQLAGVETQYF.

The chain combines TRBV30 with TRBJ1-2, with TRBD1 matching 8 bases. This CDR3 has 13 amino acids. Germline loops: CDR1 GTSNPN, CDR2 SVGIG (reference sequence). V dropped 2 bases and J dropped 4; count of bases not matched to a gene: 3. The DNA of the CDR3 is TGTGCCTGGAGTCCAGACAGGGGCTATGGCTACACCTTC. Amino acids: CAWSPDRGYGYTF.

The chain couples TRBV28 to TRBJ2-7; a weak D match, TRBD1 (5 bases). Deletions cut 6 bases from V and 3 bases from J, with 12 bases between. Germline CDR1 and CDR2: MDHEN and SYDVKM. CDR3 length: 13 residues. CDR3 amino acids: CASRSAGNYEQYF. CDR3 coding DNA: TGTGCCAGCAGATCGGCAGGGAACTACGAGCAGTACTTC.